Below, 26 T cell receptor beta chains from the same sample are listed, as sequenced in a study of shared clonotypes between healthy human individuals. CD45RO-negative, CCR7-positively selected cells formed the naive CD8 fraction, excluding terminally differentiated effector memory CD45RA+ cells. Produced via immunoSEQ multiplex PCR; TCRdb's table is partial and in-frame only. The repertoire has about 580,000 clones, 98% of them found once; the top ten carry 0.3% to 0.35%. Source material: naive CD8+ T cells sorted from blood. These receptor sequences come from a man under 40 in good health.

The gene calls are TRBV11-2 and TRBJ2-1; possible D gene TRBD1, 7 bases. The CDR3 sequence is 17 residues long. The V end lost 3 bases, the J end lost 2 bases, and 17 bases lay between the germline ends. The V gene's germline CDR1 is SGHAT and CDR2 FQNNGV. The CDR3 DNA reads as TGTGCCAGCAGCTTGGCGTCAACCAGGGGGGCCTACAATGAGCAGTTCTTC. Protein: CASSLASTRGAYNEQFF.

The chain joins TRBV2 to TRBJ2-1; the D gene could be TRBD1 or TRBD2 (5 bases each). CDR3 length: 14 residues. V lost 5 bases and J lost 4, with 12 bases in between. CDR1 is SNHLY, CDR2 FYNNEI, per germline. This chain's CDR3 is CASSPGTEYNEQFF. CDR3 nucleotides: TGTGCCAGCAGTCCCGGGACGGAATACAATGAGCAGTTCTTC.

The chain recombines TRBV11-2 with TRBJ2-3; D is unclear. The CDR3 consists of 13 residues. The ends were cut back, 3 bases at V and 0 bases at J, with 4 bases in the middle. Germline values: CDR1 SGHAT, CDR2 FQNNGV. CDR3 DNA sequence: TGTGCCAGCAGCTTTGACAGCACAGATACGCAGTATTTT. Translating gives CASSFDSTDTQYF.

This rearrangement joins TRBV4-1 to TRBJ2-7; 8 bases agree with TRBD2. The CDR3 totals 15 residues. V lost 0 bases and J lost 3; bases outside the gene matches: 4. Germline CDR1 MGHRA, CDR2 YSYEKL. CDR3 amino acids: CASSQEGLADYEQYF. CDR3 DNA: TGCGCCAGCAGCCAAGAAGGACTAGCAGACTACGAGCAGTACTTC.

The V and J genes are TRBV29-1 and TRBJ2-7; 10 bases match TRBD1. Losses at the gene ends were 5 bases for V and 3 bases for J; bases not matched to a gene: 10. Germline values: CDR1 SQVTM, CDR2 ANQGSEA. CDR3 length: 15 residues. CDR3 protein: CSVLRTGGLGYEQYF. CDR3 bases: TGCAGCGTTCTGAGGACAGGGGGTCTCGGCTACGAGCAGTACTTC.

This clone was detected a few times. Distinct nucleotide sequences in the sample also encode this CDR3. The genes are TRBV5-6 and TRBJ2-7; D gene unclear. Germline lookup yields CDR1 SGHDT and CDR2 YYEEEE. The CDR3 runs 11 residues. The germline V and J ends were trimmed by 3 bases and 4 bases, with 5 bases remaining between them. Here the CDR3 reads CASSSNYEQYF. CDR3 DNA: TGTGCCAGCAGCTCGAATTACGAGCAGTACTTC.

Of note for this clone: At one end, the junction sequence differs from germline, possibly due to a read error. The chain employs TRBV5-1 and TRBJ1-1; D gene unclear. The CDR3 is 13 amino acids. From germline, CDR1 is SGHRS and CDR2 YFSETQ. The CDR3 is CASSAPGNPEAFF. Here the CDR3 DNA reads TGCGCCAGCAGCGCCCCGGGGAACCCTGAAGCTTTCTTT.

The chain combines TRBV12-5 with TRBJ2-1; perhaps TRBD2 as D (5 bases). Germline CDR1 LGHNT, CDR2 FRNRAP. CDR3 size: 15 residues. The ends were cut back, 1 base at V and 0 bases at J, with 7 bases in the middle. CDR3: CASGLGRGSYNEQFF. CDR3 DNA sequence: TGTGCTAGTGGTTTGGGCCGGGGCTCCTACAATGAGCAGTTCTTC.

CDR3 coding DNA: TGTGCCAGCAGCTTAGACGGGGGATGGACAGATACGCAGTATTTT. As protein: CASSLDGGWTDTQYF. The chain has TRBV7-2 and TRBJ2-3; possibly TRBD2 for D (6 bases). Trimming left V 1 base short and J 3 bases short, with 11 bases between. CDR1 and CDR2 (germline): SGHTA, FQGNSA. This CDR3 comprises 15 residues.

The chain joins TRBV29-1 to TRBJ2-2, with 10 bases lining up with TRBD1. The CDR3 length is 16 residues. Losses at the gene ends were 6 bases for V and 7 bases for J; bases not matched to a gene: 14. Germline lookup yields CDR1 SQVTM and CDR2 ANQGSEA. The CDR3: CSVAGTGDGSDGELFF. The DNA of the CDR3 is TGCAGCGTCGCCGGGACAGGGGATGGTTCCGACGGGGAGCTGTTTTTT.

The chain combines TRBV14 with TRBJ2-5; TRBD2 might be the D (5 bases). V was clipped by 0 bases and J by 2 bases, with 22 bases between them. The CDR3 extends over 19 amino acids. From germline, CDR1 is SGHDN and CDR2 FVKESK. The CDR3 DNA sequence: TGTGCCAGCAGCCAAGAAATCTCGGGTGGGCCGGGATCACAAGAGACCCAGTACTTC. Its translation: CASSQEISGGPGSQETQYF. Looking up the rest from reference TRBV14 and TRBJ2-5 gives the full variable domain: EAGVTQFPSHSVIEKGQTVTLRCDPISGHDNLYWYRRVMGKEIKFLLHFVKESKQDESGMPNNRFLAERTGGTYSTLKVQPAELEDSGVYFCASSQEISGGPGSQETQYFGPGTRLLVL.

The chain joins TRBV11-2 to TRBJ2-1; 10 bases map to TRBD2. V trimming: 3 bases; J trimming: 4 bases; junction bases outside the gene matches: 6. Per the germline V gene, CDR1 is SGHAT and CDR2 is FQNNGV. This CDR3 spans 16 amino acids. The CDR3 protein is CASSFLAGAGYNEQFF. CDR3 DNA: TGTGCCAGCAGCTTCCTAGCGGGAGCAGGTTACAATGAGCAGTTCTTC.

The V and J genes are TRBV7-2 and TRBJ2-7; the D is unclear. The CDR3 length is 12 residues. Germline-derived CDR1 and CDR2 are SGHTA and FQGNSA. V was clipped by 3 bases and J by 3 bases, with 6 bases between them. The CDR3 DNA reads TGTGCCAGCAGCTTGTGGGACTACGAGCAGTACTTC. It encodes CASSLWDYEQYF.

This chain connects TRBV4-1 to TRBJ2-3; D is unclear. Germline-derived CDR1 and CDR2 are MGHRA and YSYEKL. The V and J ends lost 1 base and 4 bases respectively, with 9 bases between them. The CDR3 is made up of 14 amino acids. CDR3 protein: CASSQVEGPDTQYF. DNA for the CDR3: TGCGCCAGCAGCCAAGTGGAAGGTCCAGATACGCAGTATTTT.

The rearrangement uses TRBV11-3 and TRBJ2-1; 8 positions match TRBD2. Germline V gene sequence: CDR1 SGHNT, CDR2 YENEEA. V lost 5 bases and J lost 9; bases outside the gene matches: 15. The CDR3 spans 16 residues. This chain's CDR3 is CASSPRSAGGLGEQFF. Here the CDR3 DNA reads TGTGCCAGCAGCCCACGGTCGGCGGGGGGTTTGGGTGAGCAGTTCTTC. The variable domain in full, with the rest retrieved from reference TRBV11-3 and TRBJ2-1, is EAGVVQSPRYKIIEKKQPVAFWCNPISGHNTLYWYLQNLGQGPELLIRYENEEAVDDSQLPKDRFSAERLKGVDSTLKIQPAELGDSAVYLCASSPRSAGGLGEQFFGPGTRLTVL.

V is TRBV5-4 and J is TRBJ1-1, with D tentatively TRBD1 (6 bases). Germline CDR1 and CDR2: SGHNT and YYREEE (reference sequence). V was trimmed by 3 bases and J by 5 bases, leaving 14 bases between them. The length of the CDR3 is 14 residues. Here the CDR3 reads CASSWDIGGTEAFF. Here the CDR3 DNA reads TGTGCCAGCAGCTGGGACATCGGGGGGACTGAAGCTTTCTTT. The full variable domain, completed using reference TRBV5-4 and TRBJ1-1, is ETGVTQSPTHLIKTRGQQVTLRCSSQSGHNTVSWYQQALGQGPQFIFQYYREEENGRGNFPPRFSGLQFPNYSSELNVNALELDDSALYLCASSWDIGGTEAFFGQGTRLTVV.

The rearrangement joins TRBV6-5 to TRBJ2-1; TRBD2 agrees at 14 bases. The germline CDR1 and CDR2 sequences are MNHEY and SVGAGI. This CDR3 has 15 amino acids. V lost 5 bases and J lost 6; bases outside the gene matches: 3. Here the CDR3 reads CASSRLAGGPNEQFF. Here the CDR3 DNA reads TGTGCCAGCAGTCGACTAGCGGGAGGGCCCAATGAGCAGTTCTTC.

The chain has TRBV27 and TRBJ1-1; the match to TRBD1 covers 8 bases. This CDR3 is 16 amino acids long. Per germline, CDR1 MNHEY and CDR2 SMNVEV (reference sequence). Trimming at V came to 5 bases and at J to 6 bases, leaving 14 bases not matched to a gene. CDR3 loop: CASSPSPGTGSAEAFF. The DNA of the CDR3 is TGTGCCAGCAGTCCCTCCCCCGGGACAGGCAGCGCTGAAGCTTTCTTT.

The chain employs TRBV7-9 and TRBJ2-7; 7 bases are shared with TRBD2. This CDR3 has 13 residues. The ends lost 10 bases at V and 3 bases at J; junction bases unmatched: 9. Germline CDR1 is SEHNR and CDR2 is FQNEAQ (reference sequence). The CDR3 DNA is TGTGCCATCACTAGCGCGAGTCGCTACGAGCAGTACTTC. Translation gives CAITSASRYEQYF.

The chain has TRBV7-6 and TRBJ2-1; possible D gene TRBD1, 5 bases. CDR3 length equals 12 residues. Trimming pared 2 bases from V and 8 bases from J, leaving 7 bases between. Germline V lookup: CDR1 SGHVS, CDR2 FNYEAQ. As DNA, the CDR3 is TGTGCCAGCAGCTTACCCAGGGATGAGCAGTTCTTC. Translation gives CASSLPRDEQFF.

The chain couples TRBV29-1 to TRBJ2-7; D is uncertain. Trimming cost V 7 bases and J 6 bases, with 13 bases left between them. The CDR3 is made up of 11 amino acids. From germline, CDR1 is SQVTM and CDR2 ANQGSEA. CDR3 protein: CSAYRTGEQYF. The DNA for the CDR3 is TGCAGCGCCTATAGGACGGGCGAGCAGTACTTC.

J is TRBJ2-7 and V is TRBV27, with 7 bases aligning to TRBD1. V trimming: 2 bases; J trimming: 5 bases; junction bases outside the gene matches: 6. Germline CDR1 MNHEY, CDR2 SMNVEV (reference sequence). The CDR3 spans 14 residues. The CDR3 here is CASSLRGRINEQYF. The CDR3 DNA is TGTGCCAGCAGTTTAAGGGGGCGCATCAACGAGCAGTACTTC.

V and J are TRBV9 and TRBJ1-4; 9 bases match TRBD1. V dropped 4 bases and J dropped 3; count of bases not matched to a gene: 7. Per the germline V gene, CDR1 is SGDLS and CDR2 is YYNGEE. The CDR3 length is 16 residues. The chain's CDR3 is CASSPQGAGANEKLFF. The DNA for the CDR3 is TGTGCCAGCAGCCCACAGGGGGCGGGAGCTAATGAAAAACTGTTTTTT.

The chain joins TRBV27 to TRBJ1-5, with D possibly matching TRBD1 (5 bases). Per the germline V gene, CDR1 is MNHEY and CDR2 is SMNVEV (reference sequence). This CDR3 region has 19 residues. The germline V and J ends were trimmed by 6 bases and 5 bases, with 29 bases remaining between them. CDR3 region: CASRAVQQAIYQEDQPQHF. The CDR3 region has the DNA TGTGCCAGCAGAGCGGTACAACAGGCTATCTACCAGGAAGATCAGCCCCAGCATTTT.

V usage is TRBV28 and J usage is TRBJ1-4; 9 nucleotides align to TRBD1. The junction had 9 bases not matched to a gene; V was cut back by 7 bases and J by 0 bases. Per germline, CDR1 MDHEN and CDR2 SYDVKM. CDR3 size: 17 residues. The CDR3 protein is CASTSGTGFATNEKLFF. The CDR3 nucleotides read TGTGCCAGCACCTCAGGGACAGGGTTTGCAACTAATGAAAAACTGTTTTTT.

The V gene is TRBV7-9, the J gene TRBJ1-5, with TRBD1 matching 9 bases. Unmatched junction bases numbered 7, after V lost 4 bases and J lost 6 bases. This CDR3 comprises 15 residues. The germline gives CDR1 SEHNR, CDR2 FQNEAQ (reference sequence). CDR3 bases: TGTGCCAGCAGCTCGGGACAGGGTGAAGGTCAGCCCCAGCATTTT. This encodes CASSSGQGEGQPQHF.